This T cell receptor beta chain is drawn from a study of Ad26.COV2.S vaccination and SARS-CoV-2 variants. TCRdb keeps only in-frame clones here, not all; method: immunoSEQ multiplex PCR. The table shows hundreds of thousands of clones, with 88% occurring only once. Per the germline V gene, CDR1 is KGHSH and CDR2 is LQKENI. The CDR3 is 14 residues long. The V end lost 3 bases, the J end lost 1 base, and 9 bases lay between the germline ends. Treatment reported: some 20 received Ad26.COV2.S at low or high dose, single or two shots; roughly five received placebo; per-sample allocation not given. Sampling was done on day 63 after the first vaccine or placebo injection.

This sequence originates from a person aged 18-65 years who received the Ad26.COV2.S COVID-19 vaccine or a placebo. The V gene is TRBV18, the J gene TRBJ1-1, with D hard to call. Sequences were derived from peripheral blood, sampled in a trial of Ad26.COV2.S vaccine versus placebo. In DNA, the CDR3 is TGTGCCAGCTCACCGGGCCGTGAGAACACTGAAGCTTTCTTT. It codes for CASSPGRENTEAFF. Looking up the rest from reference TRBV18 and TRBJ1-1 gives the full variable domain: NAGVMQNPRHLVRRRGQEARLRCSPMKGHSHVYWYRQLPEEGLKFMVYLQKENIIDESGMPKERFSAEFPKEGPSILRIQQVVRGDSAAYFCASSPGRENTEAFFGQGTRLTVV.